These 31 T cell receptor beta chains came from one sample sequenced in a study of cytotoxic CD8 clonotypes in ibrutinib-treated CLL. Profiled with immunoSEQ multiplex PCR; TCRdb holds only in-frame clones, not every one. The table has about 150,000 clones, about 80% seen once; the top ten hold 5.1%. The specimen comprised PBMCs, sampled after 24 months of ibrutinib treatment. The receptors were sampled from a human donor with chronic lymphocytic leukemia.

CDR3 amino acids: CASSFGGPRRFF. CDR3 nucleotides: TGTGCCAGCAGTTTCGGCGGACCACGGCGGTTCTTC. J is TRBJ2-1 and V is TRBV28; D uncertain. The germline gives CDR1 MDHEN, CDR2 SYDVKM. V was cut by 3 bases and J by 15 bases, with 15 bases left in between. The CDR3 runs 12 residues.

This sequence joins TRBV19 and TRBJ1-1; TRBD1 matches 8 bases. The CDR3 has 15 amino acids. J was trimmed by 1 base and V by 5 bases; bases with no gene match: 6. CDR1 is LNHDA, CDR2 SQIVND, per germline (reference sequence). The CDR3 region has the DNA TGTGCCAGTAGTCCCTCGGACAGGGAGAACACTGAAGCTTTCTTT. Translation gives CASSPSDRENTEAFF. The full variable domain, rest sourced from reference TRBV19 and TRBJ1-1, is DGGITQSPKYLFRKEGQNVTLSCEQNLNHDAMYWYRQDPGQGLRLIYYSQIVNDFQKGDIAEGYSVSREKKESFPLTVTSAQKNPTAFYLCASSPSDRENTEAFFGQGTRLTVV.

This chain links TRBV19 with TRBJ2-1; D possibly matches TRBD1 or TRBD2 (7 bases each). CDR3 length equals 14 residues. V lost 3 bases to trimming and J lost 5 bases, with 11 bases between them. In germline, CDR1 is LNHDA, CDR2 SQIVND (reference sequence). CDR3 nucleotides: TGTGCCAGTAGTATCAGGGGGGGCCACAATGAGCAGTTCTTC. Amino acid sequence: CASSIRGGHNEQFF.

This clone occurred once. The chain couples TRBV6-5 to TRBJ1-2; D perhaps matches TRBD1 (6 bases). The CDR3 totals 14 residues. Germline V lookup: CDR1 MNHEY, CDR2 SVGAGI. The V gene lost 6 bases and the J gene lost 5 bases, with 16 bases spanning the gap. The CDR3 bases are TGTGCCAGCAGCTCCGACAGGAGCGATTATGGCTACACCTTC. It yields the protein CASSSDRSDYGYTF.

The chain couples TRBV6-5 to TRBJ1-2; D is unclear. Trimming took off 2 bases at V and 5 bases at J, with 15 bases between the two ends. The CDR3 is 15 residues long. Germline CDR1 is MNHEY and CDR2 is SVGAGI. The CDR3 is CASSYPPQKRYGYTF. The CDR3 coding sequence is TGTGCCAGCAGTTACCCCCCACAAAAACGTTATGGCTACACCTTC.

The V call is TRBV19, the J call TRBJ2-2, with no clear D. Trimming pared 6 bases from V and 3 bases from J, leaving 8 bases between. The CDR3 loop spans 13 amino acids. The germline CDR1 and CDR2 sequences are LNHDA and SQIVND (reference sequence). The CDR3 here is CASSTSYTGELFF. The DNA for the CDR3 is TGTGCCAGTAGCACGTCCTACACCGGGGAGCTGTTTTTT.

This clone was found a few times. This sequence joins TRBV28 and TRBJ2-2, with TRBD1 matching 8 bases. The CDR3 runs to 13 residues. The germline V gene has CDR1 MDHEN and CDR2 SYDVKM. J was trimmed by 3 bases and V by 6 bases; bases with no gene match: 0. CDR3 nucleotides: TGTGCCAGCAGGGACAGGGACACCGGGGAGCTGTTTTTT. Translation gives CASRDRDTGELFF.

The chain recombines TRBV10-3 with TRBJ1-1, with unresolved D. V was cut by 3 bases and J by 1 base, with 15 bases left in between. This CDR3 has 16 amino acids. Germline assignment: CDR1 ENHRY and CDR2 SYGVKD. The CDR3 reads CAISDPRGSWNTEAFF. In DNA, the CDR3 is TGTGCCATCAGTGACCCCAGAGGTTCATGGAACACTGAAGCTTTCTTT.

This CDR3 reads CASSLSGVGYGYTF. The DNA of the CDR3 is TGTGCCAGCAGCTTGTCGGGGGTGGGCTATGGCTACACCTTC. The chain recombines TRBV5-6 with TRBJ1-2; TRBD1 is a possible D gene (5 bases). Trimming removed 1 base from V and 4 bases from J, with 11 bases in between. The CDR3 consists of 14 residues. The germline V gene has CDR1 SGHDT and CDR2 YYEEEE.

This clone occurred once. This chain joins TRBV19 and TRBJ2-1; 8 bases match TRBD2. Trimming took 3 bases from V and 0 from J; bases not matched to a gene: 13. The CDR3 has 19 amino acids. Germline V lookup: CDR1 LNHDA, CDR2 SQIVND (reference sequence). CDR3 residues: CASSMAPRGGLSSYNEQFF. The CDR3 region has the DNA TGTGCCAGTAGTATGGCCCCCCGGGGGGGTTTAAGCTCCTACAATGAGCAGTTCTTC.

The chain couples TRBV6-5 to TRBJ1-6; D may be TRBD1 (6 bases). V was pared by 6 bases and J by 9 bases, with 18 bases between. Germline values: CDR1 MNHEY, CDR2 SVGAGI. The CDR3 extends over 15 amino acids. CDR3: CASSVTRGRSSPLHF. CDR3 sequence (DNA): TGTGCCAGCAGCGTAACCCGGGGGCGCAGTTCACCCCTCCACTTT.

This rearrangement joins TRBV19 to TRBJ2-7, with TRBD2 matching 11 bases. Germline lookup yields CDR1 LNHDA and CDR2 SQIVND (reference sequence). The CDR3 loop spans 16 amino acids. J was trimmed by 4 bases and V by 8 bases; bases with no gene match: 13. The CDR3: CASGETGTSGRYEQYF. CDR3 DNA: TGTGCCAGTGGGGAAACCGGGACTAGCGGTCGTTACGAGCAGTACTTC.

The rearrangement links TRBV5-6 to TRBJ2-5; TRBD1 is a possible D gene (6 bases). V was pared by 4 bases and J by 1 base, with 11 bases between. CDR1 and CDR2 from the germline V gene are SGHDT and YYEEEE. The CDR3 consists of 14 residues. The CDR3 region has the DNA TGTGCCAGCAGCCACGGGACAATCCAAGAGACCCAGTACTTC. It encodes CASSHGTIQETQYF.

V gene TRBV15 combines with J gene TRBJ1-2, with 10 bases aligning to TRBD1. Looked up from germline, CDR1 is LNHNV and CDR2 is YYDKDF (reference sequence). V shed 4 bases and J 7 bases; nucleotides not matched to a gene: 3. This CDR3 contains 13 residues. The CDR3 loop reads CATSTGTGVGYTF. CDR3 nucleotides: TGTGCCACCAGCACTGGGACAGGGGTTGGCTACACCTTC.

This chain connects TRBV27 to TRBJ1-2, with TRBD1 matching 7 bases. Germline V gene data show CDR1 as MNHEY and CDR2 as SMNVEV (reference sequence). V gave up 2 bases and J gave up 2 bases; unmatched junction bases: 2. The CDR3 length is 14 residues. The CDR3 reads CASSLGTANYGYTF. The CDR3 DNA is TGTGCCAGCAGTTTAGGGACAGCCAACTATGGCTACACCTTC.

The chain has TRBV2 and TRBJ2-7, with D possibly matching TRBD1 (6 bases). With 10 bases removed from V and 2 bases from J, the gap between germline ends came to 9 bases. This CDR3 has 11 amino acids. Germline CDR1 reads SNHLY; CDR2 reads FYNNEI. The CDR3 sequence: CATRGAYEQYF. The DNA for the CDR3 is TGTGCCACCAGGGGTGCCTACGAGCAGTACTTC.

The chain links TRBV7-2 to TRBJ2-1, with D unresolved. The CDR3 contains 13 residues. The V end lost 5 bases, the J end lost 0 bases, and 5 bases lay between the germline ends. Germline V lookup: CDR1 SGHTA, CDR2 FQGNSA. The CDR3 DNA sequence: TGTGCCAGCAGCCCCAGCTCCTACAATGAGCAGTTCTTC. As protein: CASSPSSYNEQFF. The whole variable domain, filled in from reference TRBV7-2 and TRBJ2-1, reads GAGVSQSPSNKVTEKGKDVELRCDPISGHTALYWYRQSLGQGLEFLIYFQGNSAPDKSGLPSDRFSAERTGGSVSTLTIQRTQQEDSAVYLCASSPSSYNEQFFGPGTRLTVL.

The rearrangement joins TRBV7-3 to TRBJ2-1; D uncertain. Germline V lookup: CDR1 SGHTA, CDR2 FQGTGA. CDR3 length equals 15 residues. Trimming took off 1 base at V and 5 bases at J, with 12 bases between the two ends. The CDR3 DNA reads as TGTGCCAGCAGCTTAAAATTCCCCCCTAACAATGAGCAGTTCTTC. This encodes CASSLKFPPNNEQFF.

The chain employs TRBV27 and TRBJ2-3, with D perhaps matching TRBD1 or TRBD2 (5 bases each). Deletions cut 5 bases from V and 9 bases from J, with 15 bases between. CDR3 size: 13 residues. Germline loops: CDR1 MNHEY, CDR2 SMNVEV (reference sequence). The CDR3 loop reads CASSPPQGPTQYF. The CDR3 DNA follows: TGTGCCAGCAGTCCCCCCCAGGGACCAACGCAGTATTTT.

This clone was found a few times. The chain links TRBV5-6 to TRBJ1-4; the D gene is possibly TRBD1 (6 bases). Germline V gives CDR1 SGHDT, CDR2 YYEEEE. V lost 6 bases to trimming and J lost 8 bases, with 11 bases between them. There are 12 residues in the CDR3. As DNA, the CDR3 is TGTGCCAGCACCCGGGGGGGCGAAAAACTGTTTTTT. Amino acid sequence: CASTRGGEKLFF.

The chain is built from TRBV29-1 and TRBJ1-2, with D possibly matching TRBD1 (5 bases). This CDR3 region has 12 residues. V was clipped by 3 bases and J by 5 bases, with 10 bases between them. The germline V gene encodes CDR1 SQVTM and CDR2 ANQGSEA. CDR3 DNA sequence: TGCAGCGTTGAGGGGGAAACTTATGGCTACACCTTC. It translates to CSVEGETYGYTF.

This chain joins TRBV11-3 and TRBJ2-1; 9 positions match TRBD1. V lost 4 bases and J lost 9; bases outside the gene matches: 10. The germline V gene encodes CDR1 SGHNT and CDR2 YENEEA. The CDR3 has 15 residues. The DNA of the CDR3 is TGTGCCAGCAGCTCTTGGGACAGGGCGGGCGGTGAGCAGTTCTTC. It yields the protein CASSSWDRAGGEQFF.

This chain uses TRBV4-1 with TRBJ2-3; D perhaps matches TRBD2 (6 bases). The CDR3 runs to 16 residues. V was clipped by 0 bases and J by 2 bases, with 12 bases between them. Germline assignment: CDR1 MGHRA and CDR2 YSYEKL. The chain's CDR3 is CASSQEGGFTTDTQYF. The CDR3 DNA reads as TGCGCCAGCAGCCAAGAGGGGGGATTCACCACAGATACGCAGTATTTT.

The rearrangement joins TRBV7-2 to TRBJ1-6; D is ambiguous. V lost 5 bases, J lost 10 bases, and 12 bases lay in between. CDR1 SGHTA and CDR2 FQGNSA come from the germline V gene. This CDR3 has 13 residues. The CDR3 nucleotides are TGTGCCAGCAGCGCGGACGGAGGGTCACCCCTCCACTTT. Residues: CASSADGGSPLHF.

In DNA form, the CDR3 reads TGTGCCAGCAGCCAAGGGGCAGGGCCCTACGAGCAGTACTTC. It translates to CASSQGAGPYEQYF. The V and J genes are TRBV4-2 and TRBJ2-7; D may be TRBD1 (5 bases). The CDR3 contains 14 residues. V was clipped by 1 base and J by 2 bases, with 9 bases between them. Germline V CDR1 and CDR2: LGHNA, YNFKEQ.

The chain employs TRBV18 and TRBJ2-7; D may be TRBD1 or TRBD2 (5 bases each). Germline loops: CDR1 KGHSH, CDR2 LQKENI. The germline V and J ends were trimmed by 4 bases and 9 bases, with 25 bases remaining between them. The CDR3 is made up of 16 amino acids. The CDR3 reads CASSQRPPGDPIGQYF. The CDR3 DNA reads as TGTGCCAGCTCACAAAGACCGCCCGGGGACCCCATCGGGCAGTACTTC.

The CDR3 DNA is TGTGCCAGCAGCTTCCGGGACACCTCCTACGAGCAGTACTTC. Encoded protein: CASSFRDTSYEQYF. This chain links TRBV7-2 with TRBJ2-7; D possibly corresponds to TRBD1 (6 bases). Trimming left V 3 bases short and J 0 bases short, with 9 bases between. CDR1 is SGHTA, CDR2 FQGNSA, per germline. CDR3 length equals 14 residues.

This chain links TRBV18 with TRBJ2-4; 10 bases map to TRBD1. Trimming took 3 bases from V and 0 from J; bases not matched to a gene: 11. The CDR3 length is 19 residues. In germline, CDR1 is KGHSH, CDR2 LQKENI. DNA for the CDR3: TGTGCCAGCTCACCCAGTCCCGGGACAGGGGCGGGAGCCAAAAACATTCAGTACTTC. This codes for CASSPSPGTGAGAKNIQYF.

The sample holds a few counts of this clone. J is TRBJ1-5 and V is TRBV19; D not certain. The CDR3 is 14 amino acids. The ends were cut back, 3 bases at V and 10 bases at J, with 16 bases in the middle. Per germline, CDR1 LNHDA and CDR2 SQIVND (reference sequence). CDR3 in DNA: TGTGCCAGTAGTATGGTCCGTGGTGTTAACCCCCAGCATTTT. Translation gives CASSMVRGVNPQHF.

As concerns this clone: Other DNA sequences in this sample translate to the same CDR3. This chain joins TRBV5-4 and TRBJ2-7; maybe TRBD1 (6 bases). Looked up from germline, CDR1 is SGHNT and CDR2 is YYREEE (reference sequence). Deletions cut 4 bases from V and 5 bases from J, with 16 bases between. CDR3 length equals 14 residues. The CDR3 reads CASSPGPAGDEQYF. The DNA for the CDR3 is TGTGCCAGCAGCCCGGGGCCAGCAGGGGACGAGCAGTACTTC.

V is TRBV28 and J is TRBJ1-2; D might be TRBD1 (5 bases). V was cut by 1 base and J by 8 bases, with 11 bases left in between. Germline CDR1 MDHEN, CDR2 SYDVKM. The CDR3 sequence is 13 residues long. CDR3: CASSLFRAGGYTF. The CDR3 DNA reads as TGTGCCAGCAGTTTATTCAGGGCTGGGGGCTACACCTTC.